Below are 4 T cell receptor beta chains sequenced from a single sample in a study of STAT5B mutations in CD4+ large granular lymphocyte leukemia. Clones were read by immunoSEQ multiplex PCR, and TCRdb kept only the in-frame ones, dropping some. The sample yields around 20,000 clones, 82% seen once. Sequencing was carried out using CD4+ T cells from blood buffy coats. These receptors all stem from a human donor in good health.

The chain joins TRBV7-9 to TRBJ2-5; perhaps TRBD2 as D (5 bases). Deletions cut 1 base from V and 7 bases from J, with 10 bases between. CDR1 and CDR2 from the germline V gene are SEHNR and FQNEAQ (reference sequence). This CDR3 is built from 13 residues. The CDR3 sequence: CASSLGWSGTQYF. The DNA of the CDR3 is TGTGCCAGCAGCTTAGGTTGGAGCGGGACCCAGTACTTC.

This clone was picked up a small number of times. The chain has TRBV19 and TRBJ1-5, with TRBD1 matching 11 bases. Losses at the gene ends were 5 bases for V and 3 bases for J; bases not matched to a gene: 6. Germline CDR1 LNHDA, CDR2 SQIVND (reference sequence). The CDR3 extends over 16 amino acids. CDR3: CASSPRDRGDNQPQHF. For the CDR3, the DNA is TGTGCCAGTAGTCCCCGGGACAGGGGGGACAATCAGCCCCAGCATTTT.

The rearrangement uses TRBV29-1 and TRBJ2-5, with 12 bases fitting TRBD2. The J call may be in error: the DNA end matches TRBJ2-7 better. In germline, CDR1 is SQVTM, CDR2 ANQGSEA. The CDR3 loop spans 15 amino acids. The CDR3, as DNA: TGCAGCGTACAGGATGGACTAGCGGGGCCCTACGAGCAGTACTTC. As protein: CSVQDGLAGPYEQYF.

This rearrangement joins TRBV16 to TRBJ2-2; D is unclear. The ends were cut back, 2 bases at V and 2 bases at J, with 12 bases in the middle. This CDR3 is 16 amino acids long. Per germline, CDR1 KGHSY and CDR2 FQNENV. This chain's CDR3 is CASSQRLSPNTGELFF. The CDR3 DNA reads as TGTGCCAGCAGCCAAAGGCTTAGTCCTAACACCGGGGAGCTGTTTTTT.